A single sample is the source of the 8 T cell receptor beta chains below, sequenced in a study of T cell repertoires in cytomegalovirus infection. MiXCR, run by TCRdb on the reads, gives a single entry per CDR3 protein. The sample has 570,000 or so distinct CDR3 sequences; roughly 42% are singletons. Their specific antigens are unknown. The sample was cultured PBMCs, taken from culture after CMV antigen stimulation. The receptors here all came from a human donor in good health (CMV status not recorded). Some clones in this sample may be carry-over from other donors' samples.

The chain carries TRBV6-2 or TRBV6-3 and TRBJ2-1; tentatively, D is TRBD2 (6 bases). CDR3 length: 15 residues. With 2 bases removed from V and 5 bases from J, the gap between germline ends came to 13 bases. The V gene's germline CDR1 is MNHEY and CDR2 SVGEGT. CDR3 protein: CASSYVTRYDNEQFF. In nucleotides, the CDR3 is TGTGCCAGCAGTTACGTGACTAGATACGACAATGAGCAGTTCTTC.

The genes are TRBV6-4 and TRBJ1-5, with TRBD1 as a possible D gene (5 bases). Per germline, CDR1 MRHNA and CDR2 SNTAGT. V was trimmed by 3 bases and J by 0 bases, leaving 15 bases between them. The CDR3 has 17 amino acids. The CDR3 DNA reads TGTGCCAGCAGTGAGGTGGATAAGGGGAATAGCAATCAGCCCCAGCATTTT. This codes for CASSEVDKGNSNQPQHF.

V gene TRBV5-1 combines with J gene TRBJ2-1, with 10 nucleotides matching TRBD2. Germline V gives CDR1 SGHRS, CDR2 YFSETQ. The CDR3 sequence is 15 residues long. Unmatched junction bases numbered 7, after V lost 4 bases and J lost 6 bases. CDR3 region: CASSQGSSGGNEQFF. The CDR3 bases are TGCGCCAGCAGCCAAGGTTCTAGCGGGGGCAATGAGCAGTTCTTC.

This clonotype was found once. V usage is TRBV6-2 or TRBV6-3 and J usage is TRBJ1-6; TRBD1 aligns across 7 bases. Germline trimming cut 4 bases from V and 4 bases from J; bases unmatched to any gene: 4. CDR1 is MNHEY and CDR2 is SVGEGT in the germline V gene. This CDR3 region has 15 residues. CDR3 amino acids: CASSSQGGYNSPLHF. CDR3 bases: TGTGCCAGCAGTTCGCAGGGGGGATATAATTCACCCCTCCACTTT.

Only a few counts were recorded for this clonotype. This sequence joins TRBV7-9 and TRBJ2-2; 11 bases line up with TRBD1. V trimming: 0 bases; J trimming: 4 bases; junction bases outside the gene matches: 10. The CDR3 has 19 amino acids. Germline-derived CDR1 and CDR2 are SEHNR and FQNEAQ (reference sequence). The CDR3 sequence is CASSLAYLGQGAFTGELFF. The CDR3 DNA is TGTGCCAGCAGCTTAGCCTACCTAGGACAGGGGGCATTCACCGGGGAGCTGTTTTTT.

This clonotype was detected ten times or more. The CDR3 protein is CASSGRQGNTEAFF. For the CDR3, the DNA is TGTGCCAGCAGCGGGCGACAGGGAAACACTGAAGCTTTCTTT. The V call is TRBV7-2, the J call TRBJ1-1; the match to TRBD1 covers 7 bases. This CDR3 is 14 amino acids long. Germline V gene lookup returns CDR1 SGHTA and CDR2 FQGNSA. Unmatched junction bases numbered 5, after V lost 5 bases and J lost 2 bases.

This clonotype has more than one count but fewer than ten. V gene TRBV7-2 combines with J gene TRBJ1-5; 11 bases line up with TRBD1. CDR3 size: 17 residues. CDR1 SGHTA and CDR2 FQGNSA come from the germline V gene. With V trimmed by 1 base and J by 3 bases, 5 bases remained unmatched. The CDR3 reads CASSLGWGQGDNQPQHF. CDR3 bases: TGTGCCAGCAGCTTAGGGTGGGGACAGGGGGACAATCAGCCCCAGCATTTT.

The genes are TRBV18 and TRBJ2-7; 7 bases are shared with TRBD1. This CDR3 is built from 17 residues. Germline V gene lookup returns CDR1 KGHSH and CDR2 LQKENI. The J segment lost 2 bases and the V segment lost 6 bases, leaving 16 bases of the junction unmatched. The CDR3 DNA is TGTGCCAGCTCTCGCCGTGGGGGACAGCCTTTTCCCTACGAGCAGTACTTC. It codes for CASSRRGGQPFPYEQYF.